The entry that follows covers one T cell receptor (beta chain) sequence. The data derive from a study of blood T cell repertoires in COVID-19. About the research overall: Sites across the United States, Italy and Spain contributed samples from acute and convalescent COVID-19. PBMCs, B-cell-depleted T cells, or T cells were the source of the cDNA or gDNA that made up the material.

The CDR3 is 14 residues long. After removal of 3 bases from V and 7 bases from J, the junction contained 7 bases not matched to a gene. Germline V gives CDR1 SGHDN, CDR2 FVKESK. Repertoires were generated with immunoSEQ multiplex PCR, while TCRdb's copy carries only in-frame clones and drops some. The sample carries 300,000 to 400,000 clones, about nine tenths recorded once. The origin of this receptor is a man aged 25 to 40 with COVID-19, enrolled during active disease. This chain uses TRBV14 with TRBJ1-2; TRBD1 matches at 8 bases. The sequencing input was peripheral blood. The CDR3 nucleotides are TGTGCCAGCAGCCAGGCCGACAGGGGTGGTGGCTACACCTTC. Its protein is CASSQADRGGGYTF.